The 11 T cell receptor beta chains given below trace back to one sample, sequenced in a study of cytomegalovirus exposure and HLA in healthy donors. It was with 60 Vbeta and 13 Jbeta primers that the PCR ran. Repertoires were generated with immunoSEQ multiplex PCR, while TCRdb's copy carries only in-frame clones and drops some. The table has about 64,000 clones, 60% to 80% seen once. Sequenced sample: PBMCs. The origin of the receptors is a male donor in good health and CMV-seropositive.

A note on this clone: One end of the junction varies from germline; a read error may be responsible. V gene TRBV7-9 combines with J gene TRBJ1-1; possible D gene TRBD1, 5 bases. The germline gives CDR1 SEHNR, CDR2 FQNEAQ (reference sequence). This CDR3 is built from 15 residues. CDR3 in amino acids: CSSSQPGGVNTEAFF. The CDR3 DNA reads as TGTTCCAGCAGCCAGCCCGGGGGAGTGAACACTGAAGCTTTCTTT.

This clone was observed a few times. This rearrangement joins TRBV2 to TRBJ1-4; no firm D call. This CDR3 is 13 amino acids long. Germline-derived CDR1 and CDR2 are SNHLY and FYNNEI. V lost 3 bases and J 7 bases, leaving 9 bases between the germline ends. CDR3 nucleotide sequence: TGTGCCAGCAGTGATGGGCACAGTGAAAAACTGTTTTTT. Protein sequence: CASSDGHSEKLFF.

The CDR3 here is CASSLDRAAAGGWYEQYF. The CDR3, as DNA: TGTGCCAGCAGCTTGGACAGGGCCGCGGCGGGGGGGTGGTACGAGCAGTACTTC. The chain couples TRBV5-6 to TRBJ2-7, with TRBD2 matching over 9 bases. The CDR3 has 18 residues. Unmatched junction bases numbered 14, after V lost 0 bases and J lost 4 bases. Germline assignment: CDR1 SGHDT and CDR2 YYEEEE.

V usage is TRBV10-3 and J usage is TRBJ2-1, with 15 bases matching TRBD2. CDR1 ENHRY and CDR2 SYGVKD come from the germline V gene. CDR3 size: 17 residues. The V segment lost 3 bases and the J segment 8 bases; nucleotides outside the gene matches: 8. The CDR3 nucleotides read TGTGCCATCAGTGATTCCGGGACTAGCGGGGGGTCGGATGAGCAGTTCTTC. Translated, it gives CAISDSGTSGGSDEQFF.

J is TRBJ2-1 and V is TRBV27, with D uncertain. This CDR3 contains 13 residues. V dropped 6 bases and J dropped 8 bases, with 14 bases sitting between them. Germline V lookup: CDR1 MNHEY, CDR2 SMNVEV (reference sequence). The CDR3 sequence: CASSFLPEHEQFF. The DNA for the CDR3 is TGTGCCAGCAGCTTTCTACCCGAACATGAGCAGTTCTTC.

The V call is TRBV7-2, the J call TRBJ2-7; TRBD2 aligns across 14 bases. Per germline, CDR1 SGHTA and CDR2 FQGNSA. This CDR3 comprises 14 residues. V was pared by 4 bases and J by 7 bases, with 3 bases of the junction left unmatched. The CDR3 DNA sequence: TGTGCCAGCAGCTCACGGACTAGCGGGGGGGAGCAGTACTTC. Translation: CASSSRTSGGEQYF.

The chain uses TRBV5-1 and TRBJ2-2; TRBD2 aligns across 12 bases. The V gene end was trimmed by 4 bases and the J gene end by 2 bases; junction bases not matched to a gene: 12. Per germline, CDR1 SGHRS and CDR2 YFSETQ. The CDR3 contains 19 residues. The CDR3 here is CASSIDLTSGRPNTGELFF. The DNA for the CDR3 is TGCGCCAGCAGCATAGACTTGACTAGCGGGAGACCTAACACCGGGGAGCTGTTTTTT.

The V and J genes are TRBV4-1 and TRBJ2-2; TRBD2 agrees at 9 bases. The CDR3 has 16 residues. With 4 bases clipped from V and 6 bases from J, the junction kept 9 bases outside the gene matches. Germline CDR1 and CDR2: MGHRA and YSYEKL. Written as DNA, the CDR3 is TGCGCCAGCAGCCCCCCCGGCGGGGGGGCCTCCGGGGAGCTGTTTTTT. Amino acids: CASSPPGGGASGELFF.

This clone appeared once. DNA for the CDR3: TGTGCCCTTGGGACAGGCTTGAACACTGAAGCTTTCTTT. Its translation: CALGTGLNTEAFF. The rearrangement links TRBV30 to TRBJ1-1, with TRBD1 matching 8 bases. V lost 8 bases to trimming and J lost 0 bases; unmatched junction nucleotides: 5. Per germline, CDR1 GTSNPN and CDR2 SVGIG (reference sequence). This CDR3 region has 13 residues.

The V and J genes are TRBV7-2 and TRBJ2-7; 9 positions match TRBD1. The CDR3 totals 13 residues. Germline V CDR1 and CDR2: SGHTA, FQGNSA. V shed 5 bases, J shed 5 bases, and the junction held 4 bases outside the gene matches. As DNA, the CDR3 is TGTGCCAGCAGCCGGGACAGGGTTAACGAGCAGTACTTC. This translates into CASSRDRVNEQYF.

This clone was recorded once. V gene TRBV4-3 combines with J gene TRBJ1-6, with D possibly being TRBD1 (5 bases). Looked up from germline, CDR1 is LGHNA and CDR2 is YSLEER. This CDR3 contains 15 residues. Trimming pared 3 bases from V and 6 bases from J, leaving 12 bases between. CDR3 loop: CASSHAGTPNSPLHF. CDR3 sequence (DNA): TGCGCCAGCAGCCACGCCGGGACTCCTAATTCACCCCTCCACTTT.